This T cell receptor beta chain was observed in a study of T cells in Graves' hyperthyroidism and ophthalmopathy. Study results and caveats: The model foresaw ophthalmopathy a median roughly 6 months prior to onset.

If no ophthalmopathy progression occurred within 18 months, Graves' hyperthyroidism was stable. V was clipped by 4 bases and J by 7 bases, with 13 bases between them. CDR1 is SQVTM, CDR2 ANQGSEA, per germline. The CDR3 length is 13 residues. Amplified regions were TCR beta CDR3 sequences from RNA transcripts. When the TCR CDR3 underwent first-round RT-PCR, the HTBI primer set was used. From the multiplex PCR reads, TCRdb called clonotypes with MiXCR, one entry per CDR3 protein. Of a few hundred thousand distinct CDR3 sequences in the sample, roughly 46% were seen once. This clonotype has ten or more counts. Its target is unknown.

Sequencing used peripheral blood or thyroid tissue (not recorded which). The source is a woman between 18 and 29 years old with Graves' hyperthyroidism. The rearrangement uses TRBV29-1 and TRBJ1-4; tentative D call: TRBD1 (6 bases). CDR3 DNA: TGCAGCGTTGTGGGGGGGCTGGGTGAAAAACTGTTTTTT. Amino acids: CSVVGGLGEKLFF.